The 3 T cell receptor beta chains presented below share a single source sample, sequenced in a study of blood T cell repertoires in COVID-19. Some clones are missing from TCRdb's copy, which holds only in-frame ones; the method was immunoSEQ multiplex PCR. The profile shows 150,000 to 200,000 clones, around 77% of them singletons. The specimen was peripheral blood. The receptor set was obtained from a man aged 65 to 85 with acute or convalescent COVID-19.

This rearrangement joins TRBV7-9 to TRBJ1-1; tentative D call: TRBD1 (5 bases). The CDR3 runs 14 residues. Germline values: CDR1 SEHNR, CDR2 FQNEAQ (reference sequence). V was clipped by 5 bases and J by 1 base, with 11 bases between them. The CDR3 region is CASSAGGGNTEAFF. In nucleotides, the CDR3 is TGTGCCAGCAGCGCCGGCGGGGGGAACACTGAAGCTTTCTTT.

The chain is built from TRBV14 and TRBJ2-2; perhaps TRBD2 as D (5 bases). This CDR3 spans 15 amino acids. V lost 2 bases and J lost 4, with 11 bases in between. Per germline, CDR1 SGHDN and CDR2 FVKESK. The CDR3 reads CASSQLHAGTGELFF. The CDR3 nucleotides are TGTGCCAGCAGCCAACTCCACGCGGGCACCGGGGAGCTGTTTTTT.

This chain joins TRBV9 and TRBJ2-1; 11 positions agree with TRBD2. Unmatched junction bases numbered 5, after V lost 0 bases and J lost 3 bases. From germline, CDR1 is SGDLS and CDR2 YYNGEE. This CDR3 comprises 17 residues. In DNA form, the CDR3 reads TGTGCCAGCAGCGTAGCTTCCCTAGCGGGGGGCTACAATGAGCAGTTCTTC. Translated, it gives CASSVASLAGGYNEQFF.